This T cell receptor beta chain was sequenced for a study of blood T cell repertoires in COVID-19. Trimming pared 3 bases from V and 8 bases from J, leaving 13 bases between. The CDR3 consists of 13 residues. The V gene's germline CDR1 is LNHDA and CDR2 SQIVND (reference sequence). In this sample, this clone turned up once. Original methodology: Reference gene primer amplification gave estimated nucleated cell counts. Method: immunoSEQ multiplex PCR; TCRdb's copy keeps in-frame clones and lacks some. V and J calls plus clone size are reproduced from that table; the DNA served to infer D and trimming. The data show approximately 190,000 clones, more than 65% seen once. Grouping used clinical history reported by participants in a survey and questionnaire. Recovered Cohort 3 donors showed two negative PCRs, clearance, or symptom resolution.

The source material was PBMCs or T cells enriched from blood (not recorded which). This receptor was identified in a man aged 40-50 years who had recovered from COVID-19. The gene calls are TRBV19 and TRBJ1-2, with unresolved D. The CDR3 is CASSILLAEGYTF. The CDR3 DNA is TGTGCCAGTAGTATTTTACTCGCGGAAGGCTACACCTTC.